What follows are 18 T cell receptor beta chains derived from one specimen sequenced in a study of CD8 T cells in Susac syndrome (dated by TCRdb to the late 2010s). Library prep was done by the immunoSEQ multiplex PCR assay. RNA was extracted using the RNeasy kit, and about 0.45 to 1 ug of the RNA was reverse transcribed with random hexamers. TCRdb handled the public reads itself, with Q25 trimming in fastp and clone calling in MiXCR, and kept productive beta chains. Rows with a matching CDR3 protein are joined into one entry that keeps the most common DNA and genes. This sample has 95,000 to 150,000 distinct CDR3 sequences in its table, and roughly 94% of those were observed once. In total, the top ten clones hold around 0.28% of the sample. The sequenced sample was CD8+ T cells from PBMCs. These receptors originate from a human donor with Susac syndrome.

This sequence joins TRBV14 and TRBJ2-3; the match to TRBD2 covers 8 bases. The J segment lost 5 bases and the V segment lost 4 bases, leaving 11 bases of the junction unmatched. This CDR3 is built from 16 residues. The germline gives CDR1 SGHDN, CDR2 FVKESK. The CDR3 DNA follows: TGTGCCAGCAGCCCGAGGACGGGGGGGGTAAAAGATACGCAGTATTTT. Its translation: CASSPRTGGVKDTQYF.

The chain recombines TRBV5-6 with TRBJ1-2; D is undetermined. There are 15 residues in the CDR3. Trimming took off 4 bases at V and 3 bases at J, with 16 bases between the two ends. CDR1 is SGHDT and CDR2 is YYEEEE in the germline V gene. In DNA, the CDR3 is TGTGCCAGCAGCCCAGTTTATCCGGGATACTATGGCTACACCTTC. Protein: CASSPVYPGYYGYTF.

The V gene is TRBV9, the J gene TRBJ2-7; 8 positions agree with TRBD1. Germline-derived CDR1 and CDR2 are SGDLS and YYNGEE. This CDR3 is built from 14 residues. After removal of 3 bases from V and 3 bases from J, the junction contained 5 bases not matched to a gene. For the CDR3, the DNA is TGTGCCAGCAGCGCCGGACAGGGCGACTACGAGCAGTACTTC. Protein sequence: CASSAGQGDYEQYF.

This rearrangement joins TRBV3-1 to TRBJ2-7; D remains unclear. CDR3 length equals 15 residues. Germline loops: CDR1 LGHDT, CDR2 YNNKEL (reference sequence). V was clipped by 2 bases and J by 1 base, with 12 bases between them. CDR3 DNA: TGTGCCAGCAGCCAACGACGACTGACGTCCTACGAGCAGTACTTC. Translating gives CASSQRRLTSYEQYF.

On this clonotype: Compared with germline, one end of the junction differs, possibly owing to a read error. J is TRBJ2-5 and V is TRBV15; D gene uncertain. CDR3 size: 14 residues. Germline V gene data show CDR1 as LNHNV and CDR2 as YYDKDF (reference sequence). The CDR3 loop is CATSRDWFQETQYF. CDR3 nucleotide sequence: TGTGCCACCAGCCGAGACTGGTTCCAAGAGACCCAGTACTTC.

The chain is built from TRBV12-3 or TRBV12-4 and TRBJ2-3; 8 positions agree with TRBD2. CDR3 size: 16 residues. The junction had 5 bases not matched to a gene; V was cut back by 3 bases and J by 0 bases. The CDR3 DNA reads as TGTGCCAGCAGTTTTCAGCGGGGGATGAGCACAGATACGCAGTATTTT. Encoded protein: CASSFQRGMSTDTQYF.

This clonotype was observed a single time. The chain joins TRBV12-5 to TRBJ2-3, with D unclear. The CDR3 has 14 residues. V lost 8 bases and J 2 bases, leaving 14 bases between the germline ends. CDR1 is LGHNT, CDR2 FRNRAP, per germline. The CDR3, as DNA: TGTGCTAGTTTAGGGCTCCTCTTCACAGATACGCAGTATTTT. Its translation: CASLGLLFTDTQYF.

The chain uses TRBV15 and TRBJ2-2; the D is unclear. Germline values: CDR1 LNHNV, CDR2 YYDKDF (reference sequence). Trimming pared 8 bases from V and 1 base from J, leaving 14 bases between. The CDR3 is 15 amino acids. The CDR3 bases are TGTGCCACCTCTCCCCATCCGAAGAACACCGGGGAGCTGTTTTTT. Translating gives CATSPHPKNTGELFF.

CDR3 sequence (DNA): TGTGCCAGCAGTACGACAGGGTTCTATCAGCCCCAGCATTTT. This translates into CASSTTGFYQPQHF. The V gene is TRBV6-2 or TRBV6-3, the J gene TRBJ1-5; 7 positions agree with TRBD1. CDR1 and CDR2 (germline): MNHEY, SVGEGT. The CDR3 runs 14 residues. The trim removed 5 bases at V and 5 bases at J, leaving 6 bases unmatched.

The chain combines TRBV25-1 with TRBJ1-6; 7 nucleotides line up with TRBD1. This CDR3 comprises 14 residues. The J segment lost 11 bases and the V segment lost 1 base, leaving 5 bases of the junction unmatched. The V gene's germline CDR1 is MGHDK and CDR2 SYGVNS. As DNA, the CDR3 is TGTGCCAGCAGTGAATTGACAGGGTTGCCACCCCTCCACTTT. The encoded protein is CASSELTGLPPLHF.

V and J are TRBV29-1 and TRBJ2-5; possible D gene TRBD2, 6 bases. This CDR3 region has 12 residues. Germline V gives CDR1 SQVTM, CDR2 ANQGSEA. V gave up 5 bases and J gave up 4 bases, with 11 bases separating them. CDR3 sequence reads: CSVLGGGETQYF. Written as DNA, the CDR3 is TGCAGCGTTCTTGGGGGAGGAGAGACCCAGTACTTC.

The chain recombines TRBV12-3 or TRBV12-4 with TRBJ1-5; D unclear. V lost 1 base and J lost 9, with 13 bases in between. The CDR3 covers 14 residues. CDR3 in amino acids: CASSLGVGKVPQHF. The CDR3 DNA reads as TGTGCCAGCAGTTTAGGGGTAGGTAAGGTGCCCCAGCATTTT.

The rearrangement uses TRBV19 and TRBJ1-5, with 7 bases identical to TRBD1. After removal of 9 bases from V and 4 bases from J, the junction contained 9 bases not matched to a gene. CDR3 length equals 14 residues. Per the germline V gene, CDR1 is LNHDA and CDR2 is SQIVND (reference sequence). The CDR3 loop reads CASETGNANQPQHF. For the CDR3, the DNA is TGTGCCAGCGAGACAGGGAATGCGAATCAGCCCCAGCATTTT.

This chain connects TRBV11-2 to TRBJ2-3, with D possibly being TRBD1 or TRBD2 (5 bases each). V was cut by 7 bases and J by 2 bases, with 16 bases left in between. There are 15 residues in the CDR3. Germline assignment: CDR1 SGHAT and CDR2 FQNNGV. The CDR3 sequence is CASIVGAGSTDTQYF. DNA of the CDR3: TGTGCCAGCATCGTCGGGGCAGGCTCCACAGATACGCAGTATTTT.

This clonotype came up a few times. V usage is TRBV4-1 and J usage is TRBJ2-7; the match to TRBD1 covers 8 bases. V trimming: 1 base; J trimming: 3 bases; junction bases outside the gene matches: 5. Germline V CDR1 and CDR2: MGHRA, YSYEKL. The CDR3 contains 15 residues. The CDR3 is CASSQGKDRVYEQYF. The CDR3 DNA sequence: TGCGCCAGCAGCCAAGGGAAGGACAGGGTCTACGAGCAGTACTTC.

This clonotype occurred once. V gene TRBV20-1 combines with J gene TRBJ2-5, with 7 bases lining up with TRBD2. The V gene end was trimmed by 4 bases and the J gene end by 2 bases; junction bases not matched to a gene: 10. The CDR3 covers 15 residues. The germline CDR1 and CDR2 sequences are DFQATT and SNEGSKA (reference sequence). CDR3: CSATRRGREQETQYF. The CDR3 DNA reads as TGCAGTGCTACCAGGCGGGGGAGGGAGCAAGAGACCCAGTACTTC.

The rearrangement uses TRBV9 and TRBJ2-2; no clear D gene. The CDR3 totals 14 residues. The V and J ends lost 3 bases and 4 bases respectively, with 10 bases between them. The germline V gene has CDR1 SGDLS and CDR2 YYNGEE. The CDR3 protein is CASSGQVSTGELFF. In DNA, the CDR3 is TGTGCCAGCAGCGGCCAGGTGTCCACCGGGGAGCTGTTTTTT.

The CDR3 spells CASSSTGGGFF. In DNA form, the CDR3 reads TGTGCCAGCAGCTCGACAGGAGGAGGGTTCTTC. The chain carries TRBV11-2 and TRBJ2-1, with D perhaps matching TRBD1 (6 bases). CDR3 length: 11 amino acids. V was cut by 4 bases and J by 15 bases, with 13 bases left in between. CDR1 is SGHAT and CDR2 is FQNNGV in the germline V gene.